The 24 T cell receptor beta chains below come from one sample, sequenced in a study of CD8+CD57+ T cells in acquired aplastic anemia (dated by TCRdb to 2016 to 2019). The patients picked for sequencing were ones in whom flow cytometry had shown an expansion of CD8+CD57+ cells. The instrument was an Illumina HiSeq 2000. Genomic DNA served as template for TCR beta VDJ combination and CDR3 sequence profiling. The raw public data were reprocessed by TCRdb itself: fastp quality trimming at Q25, MiXCR clonotype calling, in-frame beta chains only. Rows matching on CDR3 protein sequence are summarized as one entry with the most common DNA and genes. Counted in this sample were 75,000 to 100,000 distinct CDR3 sequences; 65% to 70% of them appeared once. The ten largest account for less than 75% of the sample. Sequenced: sorted CD4+, CD8+, or CD8+CD57+ T cells (not recorded which) from PBMCs. The receptors shown here come from a human donor with aplastic anemia.

This rearrangement joins TRBV6-1 to TRBJ2-1; D gene uncertain. Germline values: CDR1 MNHNS, CDR2 SASEGT. The CDR3 is 15 residues long. V lost 7 bases to trimming and J lost 0 bases, with 13 bases between them. The CDR3 protein is CASTAGPSSYNEQFF. In DNA form, the CDR3 reads TGTGCCAGCACTGCCGGCCCGAGCTCCTACAATGAGCAGTTCTTC.

The rearrangement uses TRBV9 and TRBJ1-6; 7 bases match TRBD1. The V and J ends lost 0 bases and 7 bases, in that order; junction bases with no gene match: 4. Germline values: CDR1 SGDLS, CDR2 YYNGEE. The CDR3 covers 15 residues. CDR3 in DNA: TGTGCCAGCAGCGTAGAGGGACAGCCGAATTCACCCCTCCACTTT. As protein: CASSVEGQPNSPLHF.

This rearrangement joins TRBV2 to TRBJ1-1; the D is unclear. This CDR3 comprises 13 residues. The germline V gene has CDR1 SNHLY and CDR2 FYNNEI. Here the CDR3 reads CASELLKNTEAFF. CDR3 nucleotide sequence: TGTGCTTCCGAACTCCTAAAGAACACTGAAGCTTTCTTT. Full variable domain (rest looked up from reference TRBV2 and TRBJ1-1): EPEVTQTPSHQVTQMGQEVILRCVPISNHLYFYWYRQILGQKVEFLVSFYNNEISEKSEIFDDQFSVERPDGSNFTLKIRSTKLEDSAMYFCASELLKNTEAFFGQGTRLTVV.

This clonotype showed up just a few times. V and J are TRBV10-3 and TRBJ2-7, with 7 positions matching TRBD1. V lost 2 bases and J lost 6; bases outside the gene matches: 4. This CDR3 contains 13 residues. Germline loops: CDR1 ENHRY, CDR2 SYGVKD. The chain's CDR3 is CAISENRGREQYF. As DNA, the CDR3 is TGTGCCATCAGTGAGAACAGGGGTCGCGAGCAGTACTTC.

The rearrangement uses TRBV24-1 and TRBJ2-3; 9 nucleotides align to TRBD2. Germline V CDR1 and CDR2: KGHDR, SFDVKD. After removal of 0 bases from V and 2 bases from J, the junction contained 5 bases not matched to a gene. This CDR3 comprises 17 residues. As DNA, the CDR3 is TGTGCCACCAGTGATTTGGGGCTAGCGGGGCACACAGATACGCAGTATTTT. It yields the protein CATSDLGLAGHTDTQYF.

This clonotype was seen repeatedly, ten times or more. The CDR3 DNA is TGTGCCAGCAGCTTTCACGGGAGGGCTGAGCAGTTCTTC. Amino acid sequence: CASSFHGRAEQFF. The chain is built from TRBV11-1 and TRBJ2-1; 8 bases fit TRBD2. This CDR3 comprises 13 residues. Germline V gene data show CDR1 as SGHAT and CDR2 as FQDESV (reference sequence). V lost 3 bases, J lost 9 bases, and 4 bases stayed unmatched.

V gene TRBV2 combines with J gene TRBJ2-7, with a tentative D call TRBD1 (6 bases). The germline gives CDR1 SNHLY, CDR2 FYNNEI. The CDR3 is made up of 17 amino acids. The V gene lost 6 bases and the J gene lost 1 base, with 22 bases spanning the gap. The CDR3: CASSGYRRTDGSYEQYF. In DNA form, the CDR3 reads TGTGCCAGCAGCGGGTACCGGAGGACAGACGGTTCCTACGAGCAGTACTTC.

This chain joins TRBV19 and TRBJ1-6; D is uncertain. The CDR3 has 14 amino acids. From germline, CDR1 is LNHDA and CDR2 SQIVND (reference sequence). V dropped 7 bases and J dropped 6 bases, with 13 bases sitting between them. CDR3 nucleotides: TGTGCCAGTAAGTTCCGAGGGTCTAATTCACCCCTCCACTTT. This translates into CASKFRGSNSPLHF.

The chain is built from TRBV4-1 and TRBJ2-4; D is possibly TRBD1 (6 bases). V was clipped by 3 bases and J by 6 bases, with 15 bases between them. The germline V gene has CDR1 MGHRA and CDR2 YSYEKL. CDR3 length equals 15 residues. The CDR3 here is CASSHTNRDGNIQYF. CDR3 bases: TGCGCCAGCAGCCACACAAACAGGGACGGAAACATTCAGTACTTC.

In DNA, the CDR3 is TGTGCCACCAGGGAGCTCTCTGGAAACACCATATATTTT. Amino acid sequence: CATRELSGNTIYF. The chain joins TRBV24-1 to TRBJ1-3; D remains ambiguous. There are 13 residues in the CDR3. V lost 7 bases and J lost 0, with 6 bases in between. Germline CDR1 reads KGHDR; CDR2 reads SFDVKD.

The V gene is TRBV4-3, the J gene TRBJ2-6; D call uncertain. Trimming removed 0 bases at V and 7 bases at J, with 7 bases between. CDR1 and CDR2 (germline): LGHNA, YSLEER. The CDR3 covers 14 residues. CDR3 in DNA: TGCGCCAGCAGCCAAGAGGTTCGCGCCAACGTCCTGACTTTC. It yields the protein CASSQEVRANVLTF.

This chain uses TRBV11-1 with TRBJ2-7; 12 bases fit TRBD1. Germline loops: CDR1 SGHAT, CDR2 FQDESV (reference sequence). This CDR3 region has 16 residues. V gave up 0 bases and J gave up 7 bases; unmatched junction bases: 7. The CDR3 loop reads CASSLAGQGALREQYF. CDR3 in DNA: TGTGCCAGCAGCTTAGCGGGACAGGGGGCATTGAGGGAGCAGTACTTC.

The CDR3 loop is CASSIAKGEQFF. The CDR3 coding sequence is TGTGCCAGTAGTATAGCTAAGGGCGAGCAGTTCTTC. The gene calls are TRBV19 and TRBJ2-1; D is undetermined. This CDR3 comprises 12 residues. Germline lookup yields CDR1 LNHDA and CDR2 SQIVND (reference sequence). V lost 1 base to trimming and J lost 10 bases, with 8 bases between them.

This chain connects TRBV24-1 to TRBJ2-3; 8 positions agree with TRBD2. Germline CDR1 and CDR2: KGHDR and SFDVKD. The CDR3 runs 15 residues. V shed 5 bases and J 2 bases; nucleotides not matched to a gene: 5. The CDR3 loop reads CATSGIAGFTDTQYF. The CDR3 DNA is TGTGCCACCAGTGGAATAGCGGGATTCACAGATACGCAGTATTTT.

This clonotype was seen a handful of times. V is TRBV2 and J is TRBJ2-7; D is unresolved. Germline V lookup: CDR1 SNHLY, CDR2 FYNNEI. There are 12 residues in the CDR3. V was trimmed by 5 bases and J by 6 bases, leaving 11 bases between them. CDR3 sequence: CASSLALGEQYF. As DNA, the CDR3 is TGTGCCAGCAGTTTAGCTTTGGGCGAGCAGTACTTC.

This sequence joins TRBV20-1 and TRBJ2-3; possible D gene TRBD2, 6 bases. V lost 6 bases to trimming and J lost 1 base, with 17 bases between them. The germline V gene encodes CDR1 DFQATT and CDR2 SNEGSKA (reference sequence). The CDR3 runs to 15 residues. CDR3 sequence: CSASELAARTDTQYF. The CDR3 nucleotides are TGCAGTGCGTCAGAACTAGCTGCCCGCACAGATACGCAGTATTTT.

V is TRBV11-2 and J is TRBJ2-1, with D possibly matching TRBD1 (6 bases). Germline CDR1 and CDR2: SGHAT and FQNNGV. This CDR3 comprises 16 residues. With 6 bases removed from V and 1 base from J, the gap between germline ends came to 16 bases. The chain's CDR3 is CASRDSTGSSYNEQFF. The CDR3 DNA follows: TGTGCCAGCAGGGACAGTACAGGGTCATCCTACAATGAGCAGTTCTTC.

This clonotype was detected ten times or more. The V and J genes are TRBV6-1 and TRBJ2-1; 10 bases agree with TRBD2. Germline V gene sequence: CDR1 MNHNS, CDR2 SASEGT. The length of the CDR3 is 15 residues. V was pared by 5 bases and J by 4 bases, with 5 bases of the junction left unmatched. Written as DNA, the CDR3 is TGTGCCAGCAGTCCCCTAGCGGGGGTATACAATGAGCAGTTCTTC. As protein: CASSPLAGVYNEQFF.

This chain joins TRBV14 and TRBJ2-7; possible D gene TRBD1, 6 bases. The ends were cut back, 6 bases at V and 3 bases at J, with 9 bases in the middle. Germline assignment: CDR1 SGHDN and CDR2 FVKESK. This CDR3 spans 12 amino acids. The CDR3 DNA is TGTGCCAGCAGTAGGGGGTACTACGAGCAGTACTTC. It is translated as CASSRGYYEQYF. Looking up the rest from reference TRBV14 and TRBJ2-7 gives the full variable domain: EAGVTQFPSHSVIEKGQTVTLRCDPISGHDNLYWYRRVMGKEIKFLLHFVKESKQDESGMPNNRFLAERTGGTYSTLKVQPAELEDSGVYFCASSRGYYEQYFGPGTRLTVT.

The chain combines TRBV11-1 with TRBJ2-3; 14 bases match TRBD2. J gave up 0 bases and V 3 bases, and 5 bases lay outside the gene matches. Germline loops: CDR1 SGHAT, CDR2 FQDESV (reference sequence). The CDR3 has 18 amino acids. DNA for the CDR3: TGTGCCAGCAGCTTGGTACGACTAGCGGGAGGGAGCACAGATACGCAGTATTTT. Its protein is CASSLVRLAGGSTDTQYF.

The CDR3 sequence: CASTSPGLAAEQFF. DNA for the CDR3: TGTGCCAGCACCTCTCCGGGACTAGCGGCTGAGCAGTTCTTC. V gene TRBV7-6 combines with J gene TRBJ2-1; 11 bases match TRBD2. This CDR3 region has 14 residues. Germline CDR1 SGHVS, CDR2 FNYEAQ. J lost 9 bases, V lost 7 bases, and 8 bases had no gene match. Together with reference TRBV7-6 and TRBJ2-1, the CDR3 gives the full variable domain: GAGVSQSPRYKVTKRGQDVALRCDPISGHVSLYWYRQALGQGPEFLTYFNYEAQQDKSGLPNDRFSAERPEGSISTLTIQRTEQRDSAMYRCASTSPGLAAEQFFGPGTRLTVL.

This clonotype was observed many times. The chain joins TRBV5-4 to TRBJ2-3, with 8 bases that match TRBD1. With 0 bases clipped from V and 4 bases from J, the junction kept 13 bases outside the gene matches. The CDR3 extends over 18 amino acids. The germline gives CDR1 SGHNT, CDR2 YYREEE (reference sequence). The CDR3: CASSLGQGAIVESDTQYF. In nucleotides, the CDR3 is TGTGCCAGCAGCTTGGGCCAGGGGGCGATCGTCGAATCAGATACGCAGTATTTT.

The V gene is TRBV10-3, the J gene TRBJ1-2, with D possibly matching TRBD1 (6 bases). V was trimmed by 4 bases and J by 5 bases, leaving 17 bases between them. CDR3 size: 15 residues. Germline V lookup: CDR1 ENHRY, CDR2 SYGVKD. As DNA, the CDR3 is TGTGCCATCAGTGGACCGGGACAAACATCGTATGGCTACACCTTC. Its translation is CAISGPGQTSYGYTF.

The rearrangement joins TRBV19 to TRBJ1-2; D not certain. Trimming shortened V by 1 base and J by 6 bases, and 9 bases separated the two germline ends. The CDR3 consists of 13 residues. Germline-derived CDR1 and CDR2 are LNHDA and SQIVND (reference sequence). The CDR3 DNA reads as TGTGCCAGTAGTATAGGCGGCAGCAATGGCTACACCTTC. This gives the protein CASSIGGSNGYTF.